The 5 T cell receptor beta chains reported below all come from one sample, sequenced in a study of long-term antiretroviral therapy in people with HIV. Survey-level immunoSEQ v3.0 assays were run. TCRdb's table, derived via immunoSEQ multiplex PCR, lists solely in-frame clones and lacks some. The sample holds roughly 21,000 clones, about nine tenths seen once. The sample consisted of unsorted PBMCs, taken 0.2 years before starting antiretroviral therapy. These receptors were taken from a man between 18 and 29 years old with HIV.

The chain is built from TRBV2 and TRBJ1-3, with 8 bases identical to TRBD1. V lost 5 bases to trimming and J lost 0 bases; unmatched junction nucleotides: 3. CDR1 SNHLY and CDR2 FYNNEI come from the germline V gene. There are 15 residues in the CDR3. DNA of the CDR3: TGTGCCAGCAGTAGGGGACAGGACTCTGGAAACACCATATATTTT. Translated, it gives CASSRGQDSGNTIYF.

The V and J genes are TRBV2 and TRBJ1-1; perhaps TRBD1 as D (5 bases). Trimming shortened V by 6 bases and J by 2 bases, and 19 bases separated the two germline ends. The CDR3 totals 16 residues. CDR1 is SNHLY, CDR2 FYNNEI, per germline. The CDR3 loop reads CASRVATGTVNTEAFF. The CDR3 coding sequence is TGTGCCAGCAGAGTTGCCACCGGGACGGTTAACACTGAAGCTTTCTTT.

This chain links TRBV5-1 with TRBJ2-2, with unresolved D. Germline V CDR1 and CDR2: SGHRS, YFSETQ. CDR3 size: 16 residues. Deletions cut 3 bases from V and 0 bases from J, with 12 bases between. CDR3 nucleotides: TGCGCCAGCAGCTCGTGGGTGGGGACGAACACCGGGGAGCTGTTTTTT. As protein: CASSSWVGTNTGELFF.

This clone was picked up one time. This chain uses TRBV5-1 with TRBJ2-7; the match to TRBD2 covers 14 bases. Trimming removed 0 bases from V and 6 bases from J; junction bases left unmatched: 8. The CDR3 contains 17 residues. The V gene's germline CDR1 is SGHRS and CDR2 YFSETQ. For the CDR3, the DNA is TGCGCCAGCAGCTTGGGACTAGCGGGAGGGCCTCGTACCGAGCAGTACTTC. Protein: CASSLGLAGGPRTEQYF.

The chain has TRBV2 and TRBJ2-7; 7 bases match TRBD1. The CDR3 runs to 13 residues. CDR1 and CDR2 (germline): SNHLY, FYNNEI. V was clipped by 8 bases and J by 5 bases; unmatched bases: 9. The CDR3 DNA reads TGTGCCAGCCCCCGACAGGGTTGGCACGAGCAGTACTTC. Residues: CASPRQGWHEQYF.